The rows below give T cell receptor beta chains drawn from one sample of a study of radiation and T cells in renal cell carcinoma. Some clones are missing from TCRdb's copy, which holds only in-frame ones; the method was immunoSEQ multiplex PCR. The sample has roughly 120,000 clones; approximately 75% are singletons. The source material was blood, sampled from a patient whose treatment included radiotherapy and nephrectomy. These receptors were obtained from a woman in her sixties or seventies with renal cell carcinoma. Both conserved end residues are trimmed from each CDR3.

j_call v_call cdr3_aa
TRBJ2-5 TRBV28 ASSPRKLGIQETQY
TRBJ1-3 TRBV5-8 ASSLGSGNTIY
TRBJ2-7 TRBV4-2 ASSPRQTFSYEQY
TRBJ2-3 TRBV7-6 ASSLTGQGFPDTQY
TRBJ1-5 TRBV15 ATRPEHQPQH
TRBJ2-3 TRBV28 ASSSPRMGQGHTDTQY
TRBJ2-6 TRBV6-6 ASSQSSGANVLT
TRBJ2-5 TRBV18 ASSPLGNSQETQY
TRBJ2-3 TRBV19 ASSHQLKGTTDTQY
TRBJ2-1 TRBV28 ASSSPLGTSAYNEQF
TRBJ2-7 TRBV28 ASSLSGTSSYEQY